This entry concerns a single TCR beta chain. The data were taken from a study of cytomegalovirus exposure and HLA in healthy donors. PCR amplification relied on 60 Vbeta primers (plus 13 Jbeta primers). TCRdb's table, derived via immunoSEQ multiplex PCR, lists solely in-frame clones and lacks some. The repertoire holds 150,000 to 200,000 clones, with around four fifths as singletons. This receptor was taken from a woman between 40 and 50 years old in good health and CMV-seronegative. Sequencing was carried out using PBMCs.

The CDR3 region is CASSRGHYGYTF. The CDR3 DNA is TGTGCCAGCAGCCGCGGGCACTATGGCTACACCTTC. The rearrangement joins TRBV2 to TRBJ1-2; D not resolved. V lost 6 bases and J lost 3, with 8 bases in between. CDR3 size: 12 residues. Per the germline V gene, CDR1 is SNHLY and CDR2 is FYNNEI.